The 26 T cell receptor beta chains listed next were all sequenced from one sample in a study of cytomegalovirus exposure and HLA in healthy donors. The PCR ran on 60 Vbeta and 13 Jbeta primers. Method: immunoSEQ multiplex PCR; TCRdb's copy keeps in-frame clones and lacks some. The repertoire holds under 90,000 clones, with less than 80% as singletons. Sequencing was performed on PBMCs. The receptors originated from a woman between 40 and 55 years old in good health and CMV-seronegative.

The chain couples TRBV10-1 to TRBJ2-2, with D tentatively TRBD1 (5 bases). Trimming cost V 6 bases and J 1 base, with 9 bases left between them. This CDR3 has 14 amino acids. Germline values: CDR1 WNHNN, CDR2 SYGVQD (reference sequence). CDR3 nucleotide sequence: TGCGCCAGCAGGCCGACAGTGAACACCGGGGAGCTGTTTTTT. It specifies CASRPTVNTGELFF.

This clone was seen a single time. The chain's CDR3 is CASSLAKPLYNTGELFF. The DNA for the CDR3 is TGTGCCAGCAGCTTAGCGAAACCACTTTATAACACCGGGGAGCTGTTTTTT. J is TRBJ2-2 and V is TRBV7-9; no clear D gene. The V gene lost 0 bases and the J gene lost 2 bases, with 13 bases spanning the gap. The germline gives CDR1 SEHNR, CDR2 FQNEAQ (reference sequence). This CDR3 region has 17 residues.

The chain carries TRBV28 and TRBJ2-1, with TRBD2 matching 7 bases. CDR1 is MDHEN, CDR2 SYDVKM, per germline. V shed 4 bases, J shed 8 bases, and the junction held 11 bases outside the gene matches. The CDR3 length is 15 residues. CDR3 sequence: CASSSPTSLAHEQFF. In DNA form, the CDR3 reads TGTGCCAGCAGTTCCCCGACCTCACTAGCGCATGAGCAGTTCTTC.

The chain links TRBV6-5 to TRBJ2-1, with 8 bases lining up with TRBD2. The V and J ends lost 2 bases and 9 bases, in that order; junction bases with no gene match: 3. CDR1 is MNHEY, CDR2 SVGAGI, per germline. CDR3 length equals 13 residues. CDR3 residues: CASSYRGLAEQFF. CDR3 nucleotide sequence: TGTGCCAGCAGTTACAGAGGACTAGCTGAGCAGTTCTTC.

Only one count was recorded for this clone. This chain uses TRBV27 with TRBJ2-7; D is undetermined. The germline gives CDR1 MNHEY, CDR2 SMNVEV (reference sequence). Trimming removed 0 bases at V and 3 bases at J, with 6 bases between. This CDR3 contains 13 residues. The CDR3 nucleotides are TGTGCCAGCAGTTTATCCCCCTACTACGAGCAGTACTTC. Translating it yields CASSLSPYYEQYF.

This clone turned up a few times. The CDR3 sequence is CASSFPGGGDIQYF. CDR3 nucleotide sequence: TGTGCCAGCAGCTTTCCAGGGGGCGGGGACATTCAGTACTTC. V gene TRBV7-2 combines with J gene TRBJ2-4; 8 bases align to TRBD1. V was clipped by 3 bases and J by 8 bases; unmatched bases: 6. Looked up from germline, CDR1 is SGHTA and CDR2 is FQGNSA. CDR3 length equals 14 residues.

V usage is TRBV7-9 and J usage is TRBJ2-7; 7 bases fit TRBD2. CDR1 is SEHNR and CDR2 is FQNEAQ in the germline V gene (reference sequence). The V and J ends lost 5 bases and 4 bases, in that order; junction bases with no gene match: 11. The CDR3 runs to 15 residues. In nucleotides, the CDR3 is TGTGCCAGCAGCCTCTTTGCTAGCGGAGAGTACGAGCAGTACTTC. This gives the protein CASSLFASGEYEQYF.

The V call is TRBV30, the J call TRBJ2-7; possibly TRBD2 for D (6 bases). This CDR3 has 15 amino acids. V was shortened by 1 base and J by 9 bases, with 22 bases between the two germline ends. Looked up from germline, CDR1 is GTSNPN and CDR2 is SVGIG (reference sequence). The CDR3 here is CAWSDTGEPLARQYF. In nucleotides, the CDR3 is TGTGCCTGGAGTGATACGGGTGAACCCCTAGCGAGGCAGTACTTC.

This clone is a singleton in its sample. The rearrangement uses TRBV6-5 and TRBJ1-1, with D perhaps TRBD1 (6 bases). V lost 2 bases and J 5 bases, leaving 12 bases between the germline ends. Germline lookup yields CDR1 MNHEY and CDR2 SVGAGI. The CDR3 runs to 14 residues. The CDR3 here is CASSYQLQGTEAFF. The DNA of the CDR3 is TGTGCCAGCAGTTACCAATTACAGGGAACTGAAGCTTTCTTT.

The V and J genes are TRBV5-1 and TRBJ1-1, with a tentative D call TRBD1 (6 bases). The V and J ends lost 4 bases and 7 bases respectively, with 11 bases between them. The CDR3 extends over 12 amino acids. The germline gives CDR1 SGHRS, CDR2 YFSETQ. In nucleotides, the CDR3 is TGCGCCAGCAGCCCCGAGACAGGTGAAGCTTTCTTT. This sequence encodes CASSPETGEAFF.

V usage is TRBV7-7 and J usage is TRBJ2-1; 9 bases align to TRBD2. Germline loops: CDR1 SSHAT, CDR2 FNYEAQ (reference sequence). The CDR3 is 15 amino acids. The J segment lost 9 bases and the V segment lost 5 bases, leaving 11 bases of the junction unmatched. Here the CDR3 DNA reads TGTGCCAGCAGCCAATTGCAAGCGGGGGGATCTGAGCAGTTCTTC. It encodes CASSQLQAGGSEQFF.

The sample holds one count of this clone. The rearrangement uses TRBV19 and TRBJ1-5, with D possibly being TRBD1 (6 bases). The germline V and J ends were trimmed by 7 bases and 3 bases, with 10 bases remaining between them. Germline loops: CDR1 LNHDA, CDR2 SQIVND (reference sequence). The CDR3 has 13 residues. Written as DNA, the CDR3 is TGTGCCAGTACTACAGGGTTCAATCAGCCCCAGCATTTT. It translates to CASTTGFNQPQHF.

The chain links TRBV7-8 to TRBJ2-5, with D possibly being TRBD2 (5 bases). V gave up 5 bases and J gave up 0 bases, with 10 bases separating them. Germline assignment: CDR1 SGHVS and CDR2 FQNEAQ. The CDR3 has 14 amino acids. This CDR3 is CASSPGSNQETQYF. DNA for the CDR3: TGTGCCAGCAGCCCGGGAAGCAACCAAGAGACCCAGTACTTC.

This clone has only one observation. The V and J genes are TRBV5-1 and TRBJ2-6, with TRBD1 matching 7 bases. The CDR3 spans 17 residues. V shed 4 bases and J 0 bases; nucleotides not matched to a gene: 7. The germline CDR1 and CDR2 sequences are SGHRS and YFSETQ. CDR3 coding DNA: TGCGCCAGCAGCCAGGGGACAGTCACCTCTGGGGCCAACGTCCTGACTTTC. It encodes CASSQGTVTSGANVLTF.

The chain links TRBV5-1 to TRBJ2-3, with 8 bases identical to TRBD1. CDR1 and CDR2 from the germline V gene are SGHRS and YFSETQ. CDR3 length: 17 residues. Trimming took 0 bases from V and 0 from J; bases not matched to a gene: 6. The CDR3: CASSLGPGGTSTDTQYF. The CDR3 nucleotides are TGCGCCAGCAGCTTGGGCCCAGGGGGCACAAGCACAGATACGCAGTATTTT.

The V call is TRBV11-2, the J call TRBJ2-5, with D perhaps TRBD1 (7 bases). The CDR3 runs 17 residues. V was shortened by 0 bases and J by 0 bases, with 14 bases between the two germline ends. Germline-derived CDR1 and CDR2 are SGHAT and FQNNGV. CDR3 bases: TGTGCCAGCAGCTTAGATGGGGGGACAGATTACCAAGAGACCCAGTACTTC. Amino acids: CASSLDGGTDYQETQYF.

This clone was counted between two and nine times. The CDR3 sequence is CASSESTLDNSPLHF. The CDR3 DNA sequence: TGCGCCAGCAGTGAGTCCACGCTAGATAATTCACCCCTCCACTTT. The chain has TRBV10-2 and TRBJ1-6, with D unclear. This CDR3 has 15 amino acids. Germline V gene sequence: CDR1 WSHSY, CDR2 SAAADI. The V gene lost 0 bases and the J gene lost 5 bases, with 8 bases spanning the gap.

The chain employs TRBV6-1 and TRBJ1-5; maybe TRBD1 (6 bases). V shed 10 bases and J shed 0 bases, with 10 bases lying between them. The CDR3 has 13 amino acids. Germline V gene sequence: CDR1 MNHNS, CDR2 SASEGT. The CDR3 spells CATLDSSNQPQHF. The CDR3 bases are TGTGCCACCCTGGACAGTAGCAATCAGCCCCAGCATTTT.

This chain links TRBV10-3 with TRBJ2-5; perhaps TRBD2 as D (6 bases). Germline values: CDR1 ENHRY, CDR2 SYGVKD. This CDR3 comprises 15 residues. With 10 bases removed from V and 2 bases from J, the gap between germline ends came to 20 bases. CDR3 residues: CATRNGGGPQETQYF. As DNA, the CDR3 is TGTGCCACCCGCAATGGGGGAGGCCCTCAAGAGACCCAGTACTTC.

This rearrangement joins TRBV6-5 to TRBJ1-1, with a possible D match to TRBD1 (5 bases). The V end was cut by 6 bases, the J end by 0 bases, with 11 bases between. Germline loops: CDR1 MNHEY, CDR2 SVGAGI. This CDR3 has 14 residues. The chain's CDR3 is CASSLRALNTEAFF. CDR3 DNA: TGTGCCAGCAGCCTCAGGGCCCTGAACACTGAAGCTTTCTTT.

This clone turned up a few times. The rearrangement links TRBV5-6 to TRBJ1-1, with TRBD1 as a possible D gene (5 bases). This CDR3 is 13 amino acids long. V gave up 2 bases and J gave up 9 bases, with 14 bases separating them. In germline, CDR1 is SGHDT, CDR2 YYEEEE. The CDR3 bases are TGTGCCAGCAGCTTTTTTGGGGGACTTCAAGCTTTCTTT. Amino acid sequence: CASSFFGGLQAFF.

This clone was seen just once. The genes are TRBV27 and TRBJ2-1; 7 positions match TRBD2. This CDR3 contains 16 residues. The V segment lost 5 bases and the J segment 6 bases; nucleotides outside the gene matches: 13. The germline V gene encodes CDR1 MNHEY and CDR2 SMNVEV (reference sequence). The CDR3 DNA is TGTGCCAGCAGTATCGCCGGGGGGACCTCCCTCAATGAGCAGTTCTTC. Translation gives CASSIAGGTSLNEQFF.

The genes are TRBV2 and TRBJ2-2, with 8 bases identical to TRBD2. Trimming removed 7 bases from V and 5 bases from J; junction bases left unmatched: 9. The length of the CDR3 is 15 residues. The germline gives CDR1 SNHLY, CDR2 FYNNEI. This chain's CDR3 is CASMVAGGRTGELFF. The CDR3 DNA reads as TGTGCCAGCATGGTTGCGGGGGGTCGTACCGGGGAGCTGTTTTTT.

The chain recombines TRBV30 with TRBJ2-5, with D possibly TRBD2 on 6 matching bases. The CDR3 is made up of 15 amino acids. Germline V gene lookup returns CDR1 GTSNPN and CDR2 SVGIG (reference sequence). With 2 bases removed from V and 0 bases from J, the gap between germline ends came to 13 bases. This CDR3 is CAWSTPRGYQETQYF. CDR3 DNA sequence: TGTGCCTGGAGTACCCCGCGGGGCTACCAAGAGACCCAGTACTTC.

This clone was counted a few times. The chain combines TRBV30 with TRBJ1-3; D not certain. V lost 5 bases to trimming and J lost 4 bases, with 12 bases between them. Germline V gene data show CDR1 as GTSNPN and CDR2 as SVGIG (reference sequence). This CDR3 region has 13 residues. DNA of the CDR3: TGTGCCTGGGGGCTGACGCTGGGAAACACCATATATTTT. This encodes CAWGLTLGNTIYF.

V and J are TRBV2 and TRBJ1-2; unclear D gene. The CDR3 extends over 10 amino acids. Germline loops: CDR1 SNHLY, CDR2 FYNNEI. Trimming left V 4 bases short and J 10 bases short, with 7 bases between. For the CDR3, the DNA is TGTGCCAGCAGTGTCGGACTCTACACCTTC. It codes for CASSVGLYTF. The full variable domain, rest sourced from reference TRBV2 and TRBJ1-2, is EPEVTQTPSHQVTQMGQEVILRCVPISNHLYFYWYRQILGQKVEFLVSFYNNEISEKSEIFDDQFSVERPDGSNFTLKIRSTKLEDSAMYFCASSVGLYTFGSGTRLTVV.